What follows are 10 T cell receptor beta chains derived from one specimen sequenced in a study of technical replicates of blood from several donors (dated by TCRdb to the late 2010s). The library was produced with the immunoSEQ multiplex PCR assay. This immuneACCESS table, as held by TCRdb, lists in-frame sequences with V and J called but not all clones. Of the missing ones, under half trace to an unresolved V gene in checked studies; the others have no known cause. The table for this sample lists some 13,000 clones; over 90% of them were counted only once. Roughly 6.8% of the sample is held by the ten biggest clonotypes. Sequencing was done on a sample of PBMCs. The receptors derive from a human donor in good health.

V and J are TRBV19 and TRBJ2-6, with 7 positions matching TRBD2. Trimming at V came to 3 bases and at J to 0 bases, leaving 8 bases not matched to a gene. CDR3 size: 18 residues. From germline, CDR1 is LNHDA and CDR2 SQIVND (reference sequence). In DNA, the CDR3 is TGTGCCAGTAGTATTGTTTTGGGCGGGAGCTCTGGGGCCAACGTCCTGACTTTC. It codes for CASSIVLGGSSGANVLTF.

The genes are TRBV10-1 and TRBJ2-2, with TRBD1 as a possible D gene (5 bases). The V gene's germline CDR1 is WNHNN and CDR2 SYGVQD (reference sequence). The length of the CDR3 is 14 residues. Trimming shortened V by 4 bases and J by 2 bases, and 8 bases separated the two germline ends. CDR3 region: CASSGGQNTGELFF. As DNA, the CDR3 is TGCGCCAGCAGTGGTGGACAAAACACCGGGGAGCTGTTTTTT.

The chain recombines TRBV6-1 with TRBJ1-2, with D uncertain. Germline-derived CDR1 and CDR2 are MNHNS and SASEGT. This CDR3 is built from 11 residues. The V end was cut by 7 bases, the J end by 1 base, with 4 bases between. CDR3 bases: TGTGCCAGCACTGTTAACTATGGCTACACCTTC. The encoded protein is CASTVNYGYTF.

The chain couples TRBV5-1 to TRBJ1-1, with 10 bases lining up with TRBD1. The J segment lost 1 base and the V segment lost 2 bases, leaving 5 bases of the junction unmatched. This CDR3 has 16 residues. Germline CDR1 SGHRS, CDR2 YFSETQ. CDR3 coding DNA: TGCGCCAGCAGCTTCGAGAGGACAGGGGGGAACACTGAAGCTTTCTTT. Protein product: CASSFERTGGNTEAFF.

The gene calls are TRBV7-6 and TRBJ1-2; D is unresolved. This CDR3 comprises 13 residues. The germline V gene has CDR1 SGHVS and CDR2 FNYEAQ. Trimming left V 4 bases short and J 2 bases short, with 8 bases between. In DNA form, the CDR3 reads TGTGCCAGCAGCTCCGGGAGCAACTATGGCTACACCTTC. It codes for CASSSGSNYGYTF.

The chain links TRBV6-6 to TRBJ1-1; possibly TRBD1 for D (5 bases). The germline V and J ends were trimmed by 5 bases and 4 bases, with 14 bases remaining between them. In germline, CDR1 is MNHNY, CDR2 SVGAGI (reference sequence). This CDR3 has 14 amino acids. The CDR3 region has the DNA TGTGCCAGCAGTAGAATGGCAGGGCGCACTGAAGCTTTCTTT. Translating it yields CASSRMAGRTEAFF.

The chain uses TRBV6-1 and TRBJ1-6, with 7 positions matching TRBD1. The germline CDR1 and CDR2 sequences are MNHNS and SASEGT. The CDR3 sequence is 16 residues long. Losses at the gene ends were 0 bases for V and 9 bases for J; bases not matched to a gene: 8. CDR3 residues: CASSEAEGAGGSPLHF. CDR3 nucleotides: TGTGCCAGCAGTGAAGCGGAGGGGGCTGGTGGTTCACCCCTCCACTTT.

The J gene is TRBJ2-3, the V gene TRBV9; the match to TRBD2 covers 11 bases. Germline V gives CDR1 SGDLS, CDR2 YYNGEE. V lost 2 bases and J lost 6; bases outside the gene matches: 5. CDR3 length equals 15 residues. The CDR3 here is CASSVGASGRDTQYF. The CDR3 DNA follows: TGTGCCAGCAGCGTCGGGGCTAGCGGGAGGGATACGCAGTATTTT. Looking up the rest from reference TRBV9 and TRBJ2-3 gives the full variable domain: DSGVTQTPKHLITATGQRVTLRCSPRSGDLSVYWYQQSLDQGLQFLIQYYNGEERAKGNILERFSAQQFPDLHSELNLSSLELGDSALYFCASSVGASGRDTQYFGPGTRLTVL.

The chain recombines TRBV11-2 with TRBJ2-2, with D hard to call. Trimming left V 3 bases short and J 8 bases short, with 13 bases between. The CDR3 contains 14 residues. Germline-derived CDR1 and CDR2 are SGHAT and FQNNGV. The CDR3 coding sequence is TGTGCCAGCAGCTTCGCGATATTTGAGGGGGAGCTGTTTTTT. This codes for CASSFAIFEGELFF.

V usage is TRBV10-3 and J usage is TRBJ2-1, with 8 bases lining up with TRBD2. V lost 6 bases, J lost 8 bases, and 6 bases stayed unmatched. This CDR3 has 13 amino acids. Germline CDR1 reads ENHRY; CDR2 reads SYGVKD. CDR3 in amino acids: CAISGRGEDEQFF. In nucleotides, the CDR3 is TGTGCCATCAGCGGGAGGGGGGAGGATGAGCAGTTCTTC.